Listed below are T cell receptor beta chains from one sample, sequenced in a study of T-cell memory formation after mild COVID-19. MiXCR, applied by TCRdb to the 5' RACE reads, yields one record per CDR3 protein. The data show over 500,000 distinct CDR3 sequences, roughly 17% seen once. Sequenced sample: PBMCs or a T cell subset sorted from them (not recorded which). Receptors originate from an adult woman who had mild COVID-19 (a few samples of this study predate the infection). Cell type and time point are not known. Each CDR3 is given without its conserved first and last residue. A D gene is named only where the DNA matches it firmly.

CDR3 length: 12; V gene: TRBV7-9; D gene: .; CDR3 protein: ASSRSALNTEAF
CDR3 length: 14; V gene: TRBV7-9; D gene: TRBD2; CDR3 protein: ASSILRAGAPGEQY
CDR3 length: 12; V gene: TRBV7-8; D gene: .; CDR3 protein: ASSGGGRINEQF
CDR3 length: 13; V gene: TRBV6-6; D gene: .; CDR3 protein: ASSKWTPPRREQF
CDR3 length: 11; V gene: TRBV29-1; D gene: .; CDR3 protein: SVRRGHQETQY
CDR3 length: 16; V gene: TRBV5-1; D gene: TRBD1; CDR3 protein: ASSLRTGTGGRNTEAF
CDR3 length: 10; V gene: TRBV12-3/TRBV12-4; D gene: .; CDR3 protein: ASSRTSAEQY
CDR3 length: 13; V gene: TRBV7-9; D gene: TRBD1; CDR3 protein: ASSFGQGIITEAF
CDR3 length: 13; V gene: TRBV25-1; D gene: TRBD1; CDR3 protein: ASRQTGAINYGYT
CDR3 length: 12; V gene: TRBV18; D gene: TRBD2; CDR3 protein: ASSPQTSGNEQF
CDR3 length: 15; V gene: TRBV3-1; D gene: TRBD2; CDR3 protein: ASSHFLLAGGSDTQY
CDR3 length: 15; V gene: TRBV7-9; D gene: TRBD1; CDR3 protein: ASSHPGQGWSVQGYT
CDR3 length: 19; V gene: TRBV7-9; D gene: TRBD1; CDR3 protein: ASSSPRGPGQVSSGANVLT
CDR3 length: 11; V gene: TRBV9; D gene: TRBD1; CDR3 protein: ASSVETGGEQY
CDR3 length: 10; V gene: TRBV9; D gene: .; CDR3 protein: ASSGPIYGYT
CDR3 length: 13; V gene: TRBV6-5; D gene: TRBD2; CDR3 protein: ASSYRRGSTDTQY
CDR3 length: 14; V gene: TRBV29-1; D gene: TRBD2; CDR3 protein: SVHRLAGDFTDTQY
CDR3 length: 11; V gene: TRBV6-5; D gene: TRBD2; CDR3 protein: ASSLAEQETQY
CDR3 length: 12; V gene: TRBV7-2; D gene: .; CDR3 protein: ASSSQQGSYEQY
CDR3 length: 13; V gene: TRBV5-1; D gene: .; CDR3 protein: ASSFDTGAGETQY
CDR3 length: 13; V gene: TRBV20-1; D gene: TRBD2; CDR3 protein: SAFPRDGRTYEQY
CDR3 length: 11; V gene: TRBV7-8; D gene: .; CDR3 protein: ASKGFRNQPQH
CDR3 length: 14; V gene: TRBV5-1; D gene: .; CDR3 protein: ASSSSLRAAAYEQY
CDR3 length: 14; V gene: TRBV4-2; D gene: .; CDR3 protein: ASSQESGSPNYGYT
CDR3 length: 10; V gene: TRBV19; D gene: .; CDR3 protein: ASPSWNSPLH
CDR3 length: 14; V gene: TRBV7-8; D gene: TRBD2; CDR3 protein: ASSLGTSGRTDTQY
CDR3 length: 12; V gene: TRBV5-1; D gene: .; CDR3 protein: ASSFTGRTYEQY
CDR3 length: 13; V gene: TRBV7-6; D gene: .; CDR3 protein: ASSFSDQVNTEAF
CDR3 length: 12; V gene: TRBV14; D gene: .; CDR3 protein: ASSLRTGTDTQY
CDR3 length: 13; V gene: TRBV20-1; D gene: TRBD2; CDR3 protein: SARVAGLAYNEQF
CDR3 length: 14; V gene: TRBV24-1; D gene: TRBD2; CDR3 protein: ATSEVTSGSTDTQY
CDR3 length: 13; V gene: TRBV5-6; D gene: .; CDR3 protein: ASSRLSGLGYGYT
CDR3 length: 13; V gene: TRBV18; D gene: TRBD2; CDR3 protein: ASSLLAGPTDTQY
CDR3 length: 14; V gene: TRBV10-3; D gene: TRBD2; CDR3 protein: ATKSGGTASTDTQY
CDR3 length: 14; V gene: TRBV4-2; D gene: .; CDR3 protein: ASSRLTGAINEKLF
CDR3 length: 14; V gene: TRBV6-5; D gene: .; CDR3 protein: ASSYDSSSLPYGYT
CDR3 length: 10; V gene: TRBV11-2; D gene: .; CDR3 protein: ASSFRGNVQF
CDR3 length: 13; V gene: TRBV20-1; D gene: .; CDR3 protein: SASLGGIMNTEAF
CDR3 length: 12; V gene: TRBV24-1; D gene: .; CDR3 protein: ATSDLLVGNEQF
CDR3 length: 16; V gene: TRBV7-2; D gene: TRBD2; CDR3 protein: ASSPLRGAGGPMSAQY
CDR3 length: 14; V gene: TRBV20-1; D gene: TRBD2; CDR3 protein: SARAPLAGVRETQY
CDR3 length: 16; V gene: TRBV15; D gene: .; CDR3 protein: ATSRPRGAVSSGNTIY
CDR3 length: 13; V gene: TRBV25-1; D gene: .; CDR3 protein: ASSVRGAENNEQF
CDR3 length: 10; V gene: TRBV2; D gene: .; CDR3 protein: ASRARSYGYT
CDR3 length: 12; V gene: TRBV20-1; D gene: TRBD1; CDR3 protein: SANSGTEPNIQY
CDR3 length: 13; V gene: TRBV24-1; D gene: .; CDR3 protein: ATSPQGASTDTQY
CDR3 length: 14; V gene: TRBV7-2; D gene: .; CDR3 protein: ASSYPGGPRDYEQY
CDR3 length: 12; V gene: TRBV19; D gene: .; CDR3 protein: ASSIGLIPYEQY